The 6 T cell receptor beta chains presented below share a single source sample, sequenced in a study of CD8 T cells in Susac syndrome. The authors reverse transcribed about 0.45 to 1 ug RNA with random hexamers. TCRdb reprocessed the immunoSEQ multiplex PCR reads via MiXCR and lists one record per CDR3 protein. The sample has 95,000 to 150,000 distinct CDR3 sequences, just under 95% seen once. Sequenced material: CD8+ T cells from PBMCs. These TCRs come from a human donor with Susac syndrome.

DNA of the CDR3: TGTGCCAGCAGCGTTGAGACAGGGGCAGATACGCAGTATTTT. This sequence encodes CASSVETGADTQYF. V gene TRBV9 combines with J gene TRBJ2-3, with TRBD1 matching over 8 bases. V was pared by 2 bases and J by 4 bases, with 3 bases of the junction left unmatched. This CDR3 spans 14 amino acids. CDR1 SGDLS and CDR2 YYNGEE come from the germline V gene.

This clonotype was found once. The chain's CDR3 is CSASQEFNSPLHF. DNA for the CDR3: TGCAGTGCTAGTCAGGAATTCAATTCACCCCTCCACTTT. This chain uses TRBV20-1 with TRBJ1-6; D call uncertain. Germline CDR1 is DFQATT and CDR2 is SNEGSKA (reference sequence). The CDR3 is made up of 13 amino acids. V was clipped by 3 bases and J by 7 bases, with 10 bases between them.

The V call is TRBV20-1, the J call TRBJ1-2; tentatively, D is TRBD1 (6 bases). The CDR3 has 13 residues. The V gene lost 3 bases and the J gene lost 4 bases, with 12 bases spanning the gap. Germline values: CDR1 DFQATT, CDR2 SNEGSKA (reference sequence). CDR3 nucleotides: TGCAGTGCTAGTGCGGGGGGCTCCTATGGCTACACCTTC. Its protein product is CSASAGGSYGYTF.

The chain joins TRBV27 to TRBJ2-1, with TRBD1 matching over 9 bases. The CDR3 has 13 amino acids. Germline V gives CDR1 MNHEY, CDR2 SMNVEV (reference sequence). Trimming took 3 bases from V and 10 from J; bases not matched to a gene: 4. The CDR3 DNA follows: TGTGCCAGCAGTTTTTTGGACAGGGGAGAGCAGTTCTTC. Residues: CASSFLDRGEQFF.

This chain links TRBV25-1 with TRBJ1-2; D remains unclear. Per the germline V gene, CDR1 is MGHDK and CDR2 is SYGVNS. Deletions cut 3 bases from V and 0 bases from J, with 11 bases between. The CDR3 runs to 15 residues. The CDR3 DNA reads as TGTGCCAGCAGTGAGAAAAGGCACCCTAACTATGGCTACACCTTC. Protein: CASSEKRHPNYGYTF.

The CDR3 DNA follows: TGTGCCAGCAGGGCGACTAGCGGGGGCACAGATACGCAGTATTTT. It translates to CASRATSGGTDTQYF. The chain combines TRBV3-1 with TRBJ2-3, with 11 bases that match TRBD2. The CDR3 is 15 residues long. Germline CDR1 LGHDT, CDR2 YNNKEL (reference sequence). With V trimmed by 6 bases and J by 1 base, 3 bases remained unmatched.